The 14 T cell receptor beta chains listed next were all sequenced from one sample in a study of blood T cell repertoires in COVID-19. TCRdb keeps only in-frame clones here, not all; method: immunoSEQ multiplex PCR. The table records around 60,000 clones, roughly three quarters of them present only once. The material sequenced was peripheral blood. The receptor source for this set is a human donor in a cohort sampled during active COVID-19.

This chain connects TRBV3-1 (or the pseudogene TRBV3-2) to TRBJ2-2, with TRBD2 matching 7 bases. The germline V gene encodes CDR1 LGHDT and CDR2 YNNKEL (reference sequence). CDR3 length equals 17 residues. Trimming at V came to 2 bases and at J to 1 base, leaving 7 bases not matched to a gene. CDR3 protein: CASSQLGGSGNTGELFF. The DNA for the CDR3 is TGTGCCAGCAGCCAACTCGGCGGGAGTGGGAACACCGGGGAGCTGTTTTTT.

This clone is a singleton in its sample. The CDR3 DNA follows: TGTGCCAGTAGTAACAGGGACCTCCCAGGCAATGAGCAGTTCTTC. Translating gives CASSNRDLPGNEQFF. The chain links TRBV19 to TRBJ2-1; possibly TRBD1 for D (6 bases). This CDR3 contains 15 residues. Per germline, CDR1 LNHDA and CDR2 SQIVND (reference sequence). With 4 bases removed from V and 6 bases from J, the gap between germline ends came to 16 bases.

This chain links TRBV14 with TRBJ2-1; D not resolved. CDR3 length: 15 amino acids. Germline V gene sequence: CDR1 SGHDN, CDR2 FVKESK. The V end was cut by 4 bases, the J end by 0 bases, with 10 bases between. DNA of the CDR3: TGTGCCAGCAGCCGCTTGGGCCTCTCCTACAATGAGCAGTTCTTC. Its protein is CASSRLGLSYNEQFF.

This clone has a single count. The chain recombines TRBV7-2 with TRBJ1-4; D ambiguous. The V gene lost 1 base and the J gene lost 11 bases, with 11 bases spanning the gap. The CDR3 has 13 residues. Germline V gene sequence: CDR1 SGHTA, CDR2 FQGNSA. CDR3 protein: CASSLVPGKKLFF. For the CDR3, the DNA is TGTGCCAGCAGCTTAGTTCCGGGGAAGAAACTGTTTTTT.

The V call is TRBV7-3, the J call TRBJ2-5; D possibly corresponds to TRBD1 (6 bases). V was trimmed by 5 bases and J by 3 bases, leaving 13 bases between them. The germline gives CDR1 SGHTA, CDR2 FQGTGA. There are 14 residues in the CDR3. Here the CDR3 DNA reads TGTGCCAGCAGCCCAGGGGTAAATAAAGAGACCCAGTACTTC. This translates into CASSPGVNKETQYF.

This clone was counted only a few times. CDR3 loop: CASSEQGRFTGELFF. The CDR3 coding sequence is TGTGCCAGCAGCGAGCAAGGGAGATTCACCGGGGAGCTGTTTTTT. This chain connects TRBV11-2 to TRBJ2-2, with a tentative D call TRBD2 (5 bases). V shed 5 bases and J shed 4 bases, with 14 bases lying between them. The CDR3 has 15 residues. Germline V gives CDR1 SGHAT, CDR2 FQNNGV.

This clone has a handful of counts. V is TRBV7-9 and J is TRBJ1-1; D may be TRBD1 (5 bases). The CDR3 contains 12 residues. Germline loops: CDR1 SEHNR, CDR2 FQNEAQ (reference sequence). The germline V and J ends were trimmed by 3 bases and 10 bases, with 12 bases remaining between them. In nucleotides, the CDR3 is TGTGCCAGCAGCTTGGAAGGACACGGAGCTTTCTTT. Translation gives CASSLEGHGAFF.

CDR3 nucleotides: TGTGCCAGCTCACCACCGGTCCATGCGGAAAAACTGTTTTTT. Protein: CASSPPVHAEKLFF. The V gene is TRBV18, the J gene TRBJ1-4; D gene unclear. CDR1 is KGHSH and CDR2 is LQKENI in the germline V gene. V shed 0 bases and J shed 8 bases, with 10 bases lying between them. The CDR3 has 14 residues.

The chain joins TRBV5-4 to TRBJ2-7; the match to TRBD2 covers 7 bases. CDR1 SGHNT and CDR2 YYREEE come from the germline V gene (reference sequence). Losses at the gene ends were 0 bases for V and 3 bases for J; bases not matched to a gene: 6. CDR3 length: 15 residues. Here the CDR3 reads CASSLERGGYYEQYF. The CDR3 region has the DNA TGTGCCAGCAGCTTGGAGCGGGGCGGATACTACGAGCAGTACTTC.

CDR3 DNA: TGCGCCAGCAGCTTCGGACAGGAATACGAGCAGTACTTC. Protein sequence: CASSFGQEYEQYF. The chain links TRBV5-1 to TRBJ2-7, with 7 bases fitting TRBD1. CDR1 and CDR2 (germline): SGHRS, YFSETQ. The CDR3 extends over 13 amino acids. J was trimmed by 4 bases and V by 2 bases; bases with no gene match: 3. Based on the CDR3 plus reference TRBV5-1 and TRBJ2-7, the full variable domain is KAGVTQTPRYLIKTRGQQVTLSCSPISGHRSVSWYQQTPGQGLQFLFEYFSETQRNKGNFPGRFSGRQFSNSRSEMNVSTLELGDSALYLCASSFGQEYEQYFGPGTRLTVT.

The CDR3, as DNA: TGTGCCATCAGTGTTTCCCAGCCGGGCTCCTACAATGAGCAGTTCTTC. Residues: CAISVSQPGSYNEQFF. V usage is TRBV10-3 and J usage is TRBJ2-1; D unclear. Between the trimmed V and J ends, which lost 4 bases and 0 bases, there was a span of 13 bases. This CDR3 region has 16 residues. Germline V gene sequence: CDR1 ENHRY, CDR2 SYGVKD.

The rearrangement links TRBV10-3 to TRBJ2-1; D is possibly TRBD2 (5 bases). The CDR3 is 17 amino acids. Looked up from germline, CDR1 is ENHRY and CDR2 is SYGVKD. V gave up 2 bases and J gave up 0 bases, with 14 bases separating them. CDR3 in amino acids: CAISERGGRGSYNEQFF. The CDR3 nucleotides read TGTGCCATCAGTGAGAGAGGAGGTCGGGGCTCCTACAATGAGCAGTTCTTC.

The gene calls are TRBV12-3 or TRBV12-4 and TRBJ2-1; TRBD2 is a possible D gene (5 bases). Trimming took 6 bases from V and 8 from J, leaving 14 bases between them. This CDR3 comprises 13 residues. DNA for the CDR3: TGTGCCAGCAGGAGGGCCGTAGGGCATGAGCAGTTCTTC. Residues: CASRRAVGHEQFF.

This clone has more than one count but fewer than ten. The rearrangement links TRBV7-3 to TRBJ2-5; 8 bases agree with TRBD2. The CDR3 runs 15 residues. Germline CDR1 is SGHTA and CDR2 is FQGTGA. V lost 3 bases, J lost 3 bases, and 6 bases stayed unmatched. The CDR3 nucleotides are TGTGCCAGCAGCTTTACCGGGACTAGTAAAGAGACCCAGTACTTC. As protein: CASSFTGTSKETQYF.